The sample holds many counts of the clone carrying this T cell receptor (beta chain). Trimming removed 2 bases from V and 4 bases from J, with 9 bases in between. CDR3 length: 12 amino acids. Looked up from germline, CDR1 is DFQATT and CDR2 is SNEGSKA (reference sequence). Via MiXCR, TCRdb re-called the 5' RACE reads, giving one row per CDR3 protein. This repertoire shows around 130,000 distinct CDR3 sequences, 7% to 10% found once; its top ten account for 2.5% to 3.5%. This record belongs to a study of CD8 T cells in ankylosing spondylitis. V is TRBV20-1 and J is TRBJ2-7, with a possible D match to TRBD1 (6 bases). The sample taken for sequencing was blood, either unsorted or a sorted T cell fraction (not recorded which). This TCR came from a male donor with ankylosing spondylitis or in good health (not recorded which). The CDR3 DNA is TGCAGTGCTAGACCACAGGGTTACGAGCAGTACTTC. Its translation: CSARPQGYEQYF.